The 27 T cell receptor beta chains below all came from one sample that was sequenced in a study of blood T cells in healthy people across ages. PCR was performed a second time for 7 to 11 cycles using a sample-barcoded 5' primer and a J-beta primer mix. TCRdb itself ran the 5' RACE reads through MiXCR, one entry per CDR3 protein. The sample yields about 810,000 distinct CDR3 sequences, roughly 35% seen once. Input material: blood. The receptor set was obtained from a man younger than 30 in good health.

In DNA form, the CDR3 reads TGCAGTGCTATTCGGACAAGCTCCTACAATGAGCAGTTCTTC. It yields the protein CSAIRTSSYNEQFF. The chain is built from TRBV20-1 and TRBJ2-1, with D perhaps TRBD1 (5 bases). This CDR3 has 14 residues. V was clipped by 4 bases and J by 0 bases, with 10 bases between them. Germline loops: CDR1 DFQATT, CDR2 SNEGSKA (reference sequence).

Note on this clonotype: A read error is possible here, since a much larger clone lies one base away. This chain joins TRBV11-2 and TRBJ2-4; D not resolved. The end of the DNA fits TRBJ2-7 better, so the J call may be wrong. CDR1 SGHAT and CDR2 FQNNGV come from the germline V gene. The CDR3 sequence is 14 residues long. Here the CDR3 DNA reads TGTGCCAGCAGCTTGGTCACGGAAGACTACGAGCAGTACTTC. Its protein is CASSLVTEDYEQYF.

About this clonotype: Given a much more abundant clone one base away, this may be a read error. The chain uses TRBV7-2 and TRBJ1-2, with a weak D call TRBD1 (5 bases). Germline-derived CDR1 and CDR2 are SGHTA and FQGNSA. Trimming took off 3 bases at V and 7 bases at J, with 9 bases between the two ends. This CDR3 has 12 residues. The CDR3 DNA reads as TGTACCAGCAGCTTTCAGGGTCGTGGCTACACCTTC. It codes for CTSSFQGRGYTF.

This clonotype was seen just once. The chain joins TRBV7-2 to TRBJ2-3, with 12 bases matching TRBD2. The germline gives CDR1 SGHTA, CDR2 FQGNSA. This CDR3 has 16 residues. The V segment lost 5 bases and the J segment 2 bases; nucleotides outside the gene matches: 5. This CDR3 is CTSSRLAGAYTDTQYF. The CDR3 DNA follows: TGTACCAGCAGCCGACTAGCGGGGGCATACACAGATACGCAGTATTTT. The entire variable domain, with the rest obtained from reference TRBV7-2 and TRBJ2-3, is as follows: GAGVSQSPSNKVTEKGKDVELRCDPISGHTALYWYRQSLGQGLEFLIYFQGNSAPDKSGLPSDRFSAERTGGSVSTLTIQRTQQEDSAVYLCTSSRLAGAYTDTQYFGPGTRLTVL.

The V gene is TRBV20-1, the J gene TRBJ2-1; TRBD2 is a possible D gene (6 bases). The CDR3 totals 12 residues. V shed 3 bases and J shed 12 bases, with 15 bases lying between them. CDR1 and CDR2 (germline): DFQATT, SNEGSKA (reference sequence). The chain's CDR3 is CSARRDSEWQFF. The CDR3 DNA reads TGCAGTGCTAGGAGGGACTCAGAATGGCAGTTCTTC.

The chain employs TRBV12-3 or TRBV12-4 and TRBJ2-7; TRBD2 aligns across 9 bases. The ends lost 5 bases at V and 7 bases at J; junction bases unmatched: 15. CDR3 length equals 16 residues. CDR3 nucleotide sequence: TGTGCCAGCAGTCCACAGGGAGGCGGGGGGGGCTATGAGCAGTACTTC. This translates into CASSPQGGGGGYEQYF.

The chain uses TRBV7-2 and TRBJ1-2; 8 bases are shared with TRBD1. V shed 5 bases and J 3 bases; nucleotides not matched to a gene: 11. Germline values: CDR1 SGHTA, CDR2 FQGNSA. The CDR3 has 16 residues. The CDR3 DNA reads as TGTGCCAGCAGCCCACTGCCCGCGGACAGGGACTATGGCTACACCTTC. This gives the protein CASSPLPADRDYGYTF.

The chain combines TRBV4-3 with TRBJ2-3, with D perhaps TRBD1 (5 bases). V dropped 0 bases and J dropped 2 bases, with 15 bases sitting between them. Germline values: CDR1 LGHNA, CDR2 YSLEER. The CDR3 runs to 17 residues. The CDR3 coding sequence is TGCGCCAGCAGCCAAGATGAGGTGGGGCCACTCACAGATACGCAGTATTTT. Translating it yields CASSQDEVGPLTDTQYF.

In this sample, this clonotype turned up many times. The V gene is TRBV7-9, the J gene TRBJ2-3; D is possibly TRBD1 (5 bases). Germline V gene lookup returns CDR1 SEHNR and CDR2 FQNEAQ (reference sequence). This CDR3 has 17 amino acids. With 5 bases removed from V and 0 bases from J, the gap between germline ends came to 18 bases. For the CDR3, the DNA is TGTGCCAGCAGCCCGTTAAAGTGGGGCACTAGCACAGATACGCAGTATTTT. Translation gives CASSPLKWGTSTDTQYF.

Ten or more counts support this clonotype. The rearrangement joins TRBV21-1 to TRBJ1-2. TRBV21-1 is given as a pseudogene. This CDR3 is built from 12 residues. The CDR3 DNA reads TGTGCCAGCAGCCCTCCTTTTTATGGCTACACCTTC. Amino acid sequence: CASSPPFYGYTF.

This sequence joins TRBV6-2 or TRBV6-3 and TRBJ2-7; TRBD2 agrees at 9 bases. V lost 3 bases and J lost 5; bases outside the gene matches: 11. There are 16 residues in the CDR3. Germline lookup yields CDR1 MNHEY and CDR2 SVGEGT. The CDR3 loop reads CASSYRSASGDHEQYF. CDR3 DNA sequence: TGTGCCAGCAGTTATAGAAGCGCTAGCGGGGACCACGAGCAGTACTTC.

The chain joins TRBV16 to TRBJ1-1; TRBD1 might be the D (6 bases). Germline V CDR1 and CDR2: KGHSY, FQNENV. The CDR3 has 16 amino acids. Deletions cut 0 bases from V and 3 bases from J, with 14 bases between. The CDR3 DNA reads TGTGCCAGCAGCCAATCGAGACGGGGGCGGCACACTGAAGCTTTCTTT. Its translation: CASSQSRRGRHTEAFF.

The rearrangement uses TRBV20-1 and TRBJ1-6; 7 nucleotides line up with TRBD1. In germline, CDR1 is DFQATT, CDR2 SNEGSKA (reference sequence). The CDR3 is 22 residues long. J was trimmed by 6 bases and V by 0 bases; bases with no gene match: 26. The CDR3 DNA follows: TGCAGTGCTAGAGAGGGGGTGTACCGGGACAGCTGGTTGTGGGGGATTAATTCACCCCTCCACTTT. This encodes CSAREGVYRDSWLWGINSPLHF.

The chain carries TRBV25-1 and TRBJ2-7, with a possible D match to TRBD2 (5 bases). Germline loops: CDR1 MGHDK, CDR2 SYGVNS. CDR3 length equals 13 residues. Trimming left V 1 base short and J 6 bases short, with 10 bases between. The CDR3 nucleotides read TGTGCCAGCAGTGAATTTAACGCGGGCGAGCAGTACTTC. Its translation is CASSEFNAGEQYF.

The table lists this clonotype with a few counts. The chain uses TRBV19 and TRBJ2-1; 8 bases agree with TRBD2. The CDR3 length is 14 residues. The ends lost 6 bases at V and 7 bases at J; junction bases unmatched: 8. The V gene's germline CDR1 is LNHDA and CDR2 SQIVND (reference sequence). CDR3 in amino acids: CASRKIAGTNEQFF. CDR3 sequence (DNA): TGTGCCAGTAGAAAGATAGCGGGGACTAATGAGCAGTTCTTC.

The chain is built from TRBV29-1 and TRBJ2-7; 7 nucleotides agree with TRBD1. The CDR3 is made up of 14 amino acids. Germline assignment: CDR1 SQVTM and CDR2 ANQGSEA. Germline trimming cut 8 bases from V and 7 bases from J; bases unmatched to any gene: 17. The CDR3 reads CSLSGTASYNEQYF. CDR3 nucleotides: TGCAGCCTTTCCGGGACAGCCTCCTACAATGAGCAGTACTTC.

This clonotype was observed a handful of times. The chain carries TRBV7-9 and TRBJ1-6; D ambiguous. In germline, CDR1 is SEHNR, CDR2 FQNEAQ (reference sequence). Trimming took off 5 bases at V and 7 bases at J, with 15 bases between the two ends. This CDR3 is built from 15 residues. CDR3 sequence: CASSPSSVENSPLHF. The CDR3 DNA reads TGTGCCAGCAGCCCCTCTAGTGTAGAAAATTCACCCCTCCACTTT.

A note on this clonotype: This clone may be a read error of a much larger clone one base away. CDR3 in DNA: TGTGCCAGCAGTTCTAGCGGGGGGGGCTACAATAAGCAGTTCTTC. Its protein product is CASSSSGGGYNKQFF. This chain uses TRBV12-3 or TRBV12-4 with TRBJ2-1; 12 nucleotides line up with TRBD2. CDR3 length: 15 residues.

The chain has TRBV6-2 or TRBV6-3 and TRBJ1-2; D perhaps matches TRBD1 (6 bases). Trimming took 2 bases from V and 4 from J, leaving 11 bases between them. CDR3 size: 14 residues. Germline assignment: CDR1 MNHEY and CDR2 SVGEGT. Written as DNA, the CDR3 is TGTGCCAGCAGTTACGGCAGGGGAGGCTATGGCTACACCTTC. It codes for CASSYGRGGYGYTF.

CDR3 nucleotides: TGTGCCAGCGGAGGTAGACAGGGGGCCAACAATGAGCAGTTCTTC. Translation gives CASGGRQGANNEQFF. The gene calls are TRBV2 and TRBJ2-1; 10 bases are shared with TRBD1. V gave up 8 bases and J gave up 5 bases; unmatched junction bases: 9. Germline V gene sequence: CDR1 SNHLY, CDR2 FYNNEI. The CDR3 contains 15 residues.

Regarding this clonotype: A much bigger clone sits one base away, suggesting this may be a read error. V usage is TRBV12-3 or TRBV12-4 and J usage is TRBJ2-7; 11 bases are shared with TRBD2. The CDR3 is 15 residues long. Losses at the gene ends were 6 bases for V and 7 bases for J; bases not matched to a gene: 11. CDR3 protein: CASRLAGGAYNEQYF. The CDR3 DNA reads TGTGCCAGCAGGCTAGCGGGGGGAGCCTACAATGAGCAGTACTTC.

This clonotype was seen ten or more times. The rearrangement uses TRBV7-2 and TRBJ1-2, with a possible D match to TRBD1 (5 bases). The ends were cut back, 4 bases at V and 0 bases at J, with 12 bases in the middle. Germline V CDR1 and CDR2: SGHTA, FQGNSA. The CDR3 totals 15 residues. CDR3 sequence (DNA): TGTGCCAGCAGCTCAAACACAGGAGCTAACTATGGCTACACCTTC. Its translation: CASSSNTGANYGYTF. Filled out from reference TRBV7-2 and TRBJ1-2, the complete variable domain reads GAGVSQSPSNKVTEKGKDVELRCDPISGHTALYWYRQSLGQGLEFLIYFQGNSAPDKSGLPSDRFSAERTGGSVSTLTIQRTQQEDSAVYLCASSSNTGANYGYTFGSGTRLTVV.

This clonotype was seen many times. The gene calls are TRBV7-2 and TRBJ2-3; D not certain. This CDR3 spans 15 amino acids. V was cut by 6 bases and J by 6 bases, with 19 bases left in between. Germline loops: CDR1 SGHTA, CDR2 FQGNSA. CDR3 in amino acids: CASRFRATPTDTQYF. The CDR3 DNA is TGTGCCAGCAGATTCCGGGCCACACCCACCGATACGCAGTATTTT.

The chain recombines TRBV6-2 or TRBV6-3 with TRBJ2-5; possibly TRBD1 for D (6 bases). Germline assignment: CDR1 MNHEY and CDR2 SVGEGT. V was pared by 5 bases and J by 11 bases, with 18 bases between. This CDR3 comprises 13 residues. The CDR3 loop is CASSPRGWNEQYF. DNA for the CDR3: TGTGCCAGCAGTCCCAGGGGTTGGAATGAGCAGTACTTC.

This clonotype was picked up a small number of times. The chain couples TRBV9 to TRBJ1-2; weak D call: TRBD1 (5 bases). Per the germline V gene, CDR1 is SGDLS and CDR2 is YYNGEE. Trimming cost V 0 bases and J 0 bases, with 9 bases left between them. The CDR3 runs to 15 residues. CDR3: CASSVAPGANYGYTF. The CDR3 DNA is TGTGCCAGCAGCGTAGCTCCGGGGGCTAACTATGGCTACACCTTC. The variable domain in full, with the rest retrieved from reference TRBV9 and TRBJ1-2, is DSGVTQTPKHLITATGQRVTLRCSPRSGDLSVYWYQQSLDQGLQFLIQYYNGEERAKGNILERFSAQQFPDLHSELNLSSLELGDSALYFCASSVAPGANYGYTFGSGTRLTVV.

This sequence joins TRBV7-8 and TRBJ1-2, with 9 bases identical to TRBD1. J was trimmed by 3 bases and V by 4 bases; bases with no gene match: 6. The CDR3 extends over 15 amino acids. Looked up from germline, CDR1 is SGHVS and CDR2 is FQNEAQ. DNA for the CDR3: TGTGCCAGCAGCTCGTTCGACAGGGGGTACTATGGCTACACCTTC. Its translation: CASSSFDRGYYGYTF.

The V call is TRBV12-3 or TRBV12-4, the J call TRBJ1-1; no definite D call. The CDR3 is made up of 12 amino acids. The V end was cut by 4 bases, the J end by 3 bases, with 6 bases between. CDR3 sequence reads: CASSSWDTEAFF. CDR3 bases: TGTGCCAGCAGTTCCTGGGACACTGAAGCTTTCTTT.